This entry lists 27 T cell receptor beta chains sequenced from one sample in a study of Ad26.COV2.S vaccination and SARS-CoV-2 variants. Treatment defined: about 20 received Ad26.COV2.S at low or high dose, single or two shots; about five received placebo; per-sample allocation not given. Sampling happened 63 days after the first vaccine or placebo injection. The method was immunoSEQ multiplex PCR; TCRdb's version includes in-frame clones alone and lacks a portion of them. The table shows 400,000 to 450,000 clones, with about 90% occurring only once. Sequencing was performed on peripheral blood, taken in a trial of Ad26.COV2.S vaccine versus placebo. The origin of the receptors is a person aged 18 to 59 who received the Ad26.COV2.S COVID-19 vaccine or a placebo.

This clone was counted once. V and J are TRBV18 and TRBJ2-1, with D tentatively TRBD1 or TRBD2 (5 bases each). CDR1 KGHSH and CDR2 LQKENI come from the germline V gene. V lost 0 bases and J 1 base, leaving 10 bases between the germline ends. The CDR3 is 16 amino acids. The CDR3 spells CASSPPGVGSYNEQFF. CDR3 sequence (DNA): TGTGCCAGCTCACCACCGGGGGTTGGGTCCTACAATGAGCAGTTCTTC.

The chain employs TRBV27 and TRBJ2-5; D might be TRBD2 (5 bases). CDR1 and CDR2 from the germline V gene are MNHEY and SMNVEV (reference sequence). The CDR3 contains 13 residues. Trimming left V 5 bases short and J 2 bases short, with 9 bases between. DNA of the CDR3: TGTGCCAGCAGTCCTCGGGAACAAGAGACCCAGTACTTC. Translation: CASSPREQETQYF.

J is TRBJ1-4 and V is TRBV11-2; 10 bases are a match to TRBD1. With V trimmed by 0 bases and J by 12 bases, 10 bases remained unmatched. The CDR3 is made up of 16 amino acids. Per the germline V gene, CDR1 is SGHAT and CDR2 is FQNNGV. The chain's CDR3 is CASSLDRLGQGRQLFF. The CDR3 nucleotides are TGTGCCAGCAGCTTAGATAGGTTGGGACAGGGGCGACAACTGTTTTTT.

The chain links TRBV30 to TRBJ1-2; the D gene is possibly TRBD1 (5 bases). CDR3 length: 13 amino acids. V was shortened by 3 bases and J by 8 bases, with 16 bases between the two germline ends. Germline V CDR1 and CDR2: GTSNPN, SVGIG (reference sequence). CDR3 protein: CAWSVGGSVGYTF. The CDR3 DNA follows: TGTGCCTGGAGCGTCGGGGGGTCCGTCGGCTACACCTTC.

This clone was detected once. The chain carries TRBV3-1 (or the pseudogene TRBV3-2) and TRBJ2-5; 13 bases are a match to TRBD2. Germline V gives CDR1 LGHDT, CDR2 YNNKEL (reference sequence). V shed 1 base, J shed 4 bases, and the junction held 9 bases outside the gene matches. There are 18 residues in the CDR3. The CDR3 is CASSQGTSGGRGVETQYF. In DNA, the CDR3 is TGTGCCAGCAGCCAAGGGACTAGCGGGGGAAGGGGCGTAGAGACCCAGTACTTC.

The V call is TRBV19, the J call TRBJ2-1; D is uncertain. The germline gives CDR1 LNHDA, CDR2 SQIVND (reference sequence). This CDR3 is 12 amino acids long. V lost 4 bases, J lost 8 bases, and 9 bases lay in between. In DNA, the CDR3 is TGTGCCAGTAGTAATGGTGGGTATGAGCAGTTCTTC. Protein product: CASSNGGYEQFF.

The chain couples TRBV20-1 to TRBJ2-1; D is unresolved. The V gene's germline CDR1 is DFQATT and CDR2 SNEGSKA (reference sequence). The CDR3 is 11 residues long. Trimming shortened V by 3 bases and J by 9 bases, and 9 bases separated the two germline ends. The CDR3 reads CSASFVPEQFF. The CDR3 region has the DNA TGCAGTGCTAGCTTCGTTCCTGAGCAGTTCTTC.

V is TRBV13 and J is TRBJ1-1; D remains unclear. The CDR3 extends over 14 amino acids. Germline CDR1 and CDR2: PRHDT and FYEKMQ (reference sequence). Trimming took 0 bases from V and 7 from J, leaving 12 bases between them. In DNA, the CDR3 is TGTGCCAGCAGCTTAGGCTCCCCTCATTATGAAGCTTTCTTT. This gives the protein CASSLGSPHYEAFF. The full variable domain, completed using reference TRBV13 and TRBJ1-1, is AAGVIQSPRHLIKEKRETATLKCYPIPRHDTVYWYQQGPGQDPQFLISFYEKMQSDKGSIPDRFSAQQFSDYHSELNMSSLELGDSALYFCASSLGSPHYEAFFGQGTRLTVV.

CDR3 amino acids: CASSVLGPEGYTF. As DNA, the CDR3 is TGTGCCAGCAGTGTTTTGGGGCCCGAGGGCTACACCTTC. The rearrangement links TRBV6-4 to TRBJ1-2, with D maybe TRBD1 (5 bases). V was clipped by 4 bases and J by 8 bases, with 14 bases between them. Germline V CDR1 and CDR2: MRHNA, SNTAGT. The CDR3 extends over 13 amino acids.

This clone was recorded only once. The gene calls are TRBV18 and TRBJ2-7, with a tentative D call TRBD1 (5 bases). Trimming cost V 4 bases and J 3 bases, with 10 bases left between them. CDR1 KGHSH and CDR2 LQKENI come from the germline V gene. The CDR3 is 13 amino acids. Here the CDR3 reads CASSLGRDYEQYF. In nucleotides, the CDR3 is TGTGCCAGCTCACTAGGCAGGGACTACGAGCAGTACTTC.

The chain has TRBV21-1 and TRBJ2-7; the table's TRBD1 call for D was not verified on the DNA. TRBV21-1 is shown as a pseudogene. The CDR3 runs 21 residues. CDR3 in DNA: TGTGCCAGCAGCCCACCGCCCCGGGACAGGGGGCCAAACACCCACCTTGTGGAGCAGTACTTC. It encodes CASSPPPRDRGPNTHLVEQYF.

The chain employs TRBV18 and TRBJ2-1, with TRBD1 identical over 8 bases. The V segment lost 6 bases and the J segment 7 bases; nucleotides outside the gene matches: 11. The CDR3 runs to 15 residues. Germline loops: CDR1 KGHSH, CDR2 LQKENI. This chain's CDR3 is CASSTGGPSWNEQFF. The CDR3 nucleotides are TGTGCCAGCTCCACAGGGGGTCCCTCGTGGAATGAGCAGTTCTTC.

This rearrangement joins TRBV4-3 to TRBJ2-1, with TRBD1 matching 9 bases. Germline V lookup: CDR1 LGHNA, CDR2 YSLEER. J lost 4 bases, V lost 8 bases, and 12 bases had no gene match. The CDR3 extends over 16 amino acids. This chain's CDR3 is CASAPDVGQGYNEQFF. Here the CDR3 DNA reads TGCGCCAGCGCTCCCGACGTGGGACAGGGTTACAATGAGCAGTTCTTC.

The chain has TRBV28 and TRBJ2-3; the match to TRBD1 covers 8 bases. CDR1 is MDHEN and CDR2 is SYDVKM in the germline V gene. CDR3 length: 13 residues. The V segment lost 7 bases and the J segment 3 bases; nucleotides outside the gene matches: 3. CDR3 nucleotide sequence: TGTGCCAGCAAAGGGACAGGAACAGATACGCAGTATTTT. Its translation: CASKGTGTDTQYF.

The chain carries TRBV7-8 and TRBJ1-2; TRBD1 is a possible D gene (5 bases). V lost 5 bases and J 3 bases, leaving 16 bases between the germline ends. The CDR3 consists of 15 residues. The germline V gene has CDR1 SGHVS and CDR2 FQNEAQ. The CDR3 here is CASSRGEFGDYGYTF. CDR3 in DNA: TGTGCCAGCAGCCGAGGGGAATTCGGGGACTATGGCTACACCTTC.

This sequence joins TRBV5-4 and TRBJ2-7; TRBD2 matches at 8 bases. The CDR3 runs to 15 residues. Germline V gene data show CDR1 as SGHNT and CDR2 as YYREEE (reference sequence). J was trimmed by 0 bases and V by 4 bases; bases with no gene match: 6. This chain's CDR3 is CASSRSGANSYEQYF. CDR3 nucleotide sequence: TGTGCCAGCAGCCGTAGCGGGGCAAACTCCTACGAGCAGTACTTC.

The genes are TRBV2 and TRBJ2-1, with D perhaps matching TRBD1 (6 bases). The CDR3 is made up of 12 amino acids. Deletions cut 11 bases from V and 7 bases from J, with 15 bases between. Germline V gene sequence: CDR1 SNHLY, CDR2 FYNNEI. The CDR3: CAYSHRVNEQFF. In DNA, the CDR3 is TGTGCCTATTCGCACAGGGTAAATGAGCAGTTCTTC.

Points on this clone: Other DNA sequences within the sample encode an identical CDR3. CDR3 protein: CAISDSNQPQHF. The CDR3 DNA is TGTGCCATCAGCGATAGCAATCAGCCCCAGCATTTT. The chain joins TRBV10-3 to TRBJ1-5, with D hard to call. Trimming pared 6 bases from V and 0 bases from J, leaving 3 bases between. The CDR3 length is 12 residues. CDR1 and CDR2 from the germline V gene are ENHRY and SYGVKD.

The chain carries TRBV4-3 and TRBJ1-3; 7 bases are shared with TRBD1. Per germline, CDR1 LGHNA and CDR2 YSLEER. This CDR3 region has 14 residues. With V trimmed by 2 bases and J by 3 bases, 1 base remained unmatched. The CDR3 region has the DNA TGCGCCAGCAGCCAACACAGGGGTGGAAACACCATATATTTT. Its translation: CASSQHRGGNTIYF.

J is TRBJ2-1 and V is TRBV11-2, with unresolved D. This CDR3 is built from 15 residues. Germline V CDR1 and CDR2: SGHAT, FQNNGV. The V end was cut by 1 base, the J end by 6 bases, with 13 bases between. CDR3 residues: CASSLGHQSGNEQFF. Written as DNA, the CDR3 is TGTGCCAGCAGCTTAGGTCACCAGAGTGGCAATGAGCAGTTCTTC.

CDR3 sequence (DNA): TGTGCCAGTAGTGTAGGACGGGATAATGAAAAACTGTTTTTT. The encoded protein is CASSVGRDNEKLFF. The V and J genes are TRBV19 and TRBJ1-4; D gene ambiguous. Trimming stripped 5 bases from V and 4 bases from J, with 11 bases between. The length of the CDR3 is 14 residues. The germline CDR1 and CDR2 sequences are LNHDA and SQIVND (reference sequence).

The genes are TRBV5-6 and TRBJ2-3; TRBD2 matches 8 bases. V lost 0 bases to trimming and J lost 5 bases; unmatched junction nucleotides: 5. The germline gives CDR1 SGHDT, CDR2 YYEEEE. This CDR3 comprises 15 residues. In DNA, the CDR3 is TGTGCCAGCAGCTTGGTAGCGGGGCCCTTAGATACGCAGTATTTT. This gives the protein CASSLVAGPLDTQYF.

The V and J genes are TRBV3-1 (or the pseudogene TRBV3-2) and TRBJ2-7; 8 nucleotides line up with TRBD2. J gave up 0 bases and V 4 bases, and 8 bases lay outside the gene matches. There are 16 residues in the CDR3. Germline V lookup: CDR1 LGHDT, CDR2 YNNKEL (reference sequence). CDR3 region: CASSPRGGGPSYEQYF. In DNA, the CDR3 is TGTGCCAGCAGCCCCAGAGGCGGGGGGCCCTCCTACGAGCAGTACTTC.

This chain uses TRBV5-1 with TRBJ2-2; the match to TRBD2 covers 7 bases. V was pared by 2 bases and J by 5 bases, with 6 bases of the junction left unmatched. Looked up from germline, CDR1 is SGHRS and CDR2 is YFSETQ. The CDR3 consists of 15 residues. The CDR3 loop reads CASSFRQGGTGELFF. In nucleotides, the CDR3 is TGCGCCAGCAGCTTCCGGCAGGGAGGGACCGGGGAGCTGTTTTTT.

The DNA of the CDR3 is TGTGCCAGCAGCTTTGAAGGGCGGAACACTGAAGCTTTCTTT. Protein: CASSFEGRNTEAFF. The chain joins TRBV5-6 to TRBJ1-1; no clear D. The germline V gene encodes CDR1 SGHDT and CDR2 YYEEEE. With 2 bases removed from V and 1 base from J, the gap between germline ends came to 9 bases. The CDR3 consists of 14 residues.

The rearrangement joins TRBV27 to TRBJ1-2; possibly TRBD1 for D (5 bases). There are 13 residues in the CDR3. Germline V gives CDR1 MNHEY, CDR2 SMNVEV (reference sequence). Trimming shortened V by 6 bases and J by 4 bases, and 12 bases separated the two germline ends. The CDR3 is CASSVDKFYGYTF. The CDR3 DNA reads as TGTGCCAGCAGCGTGGACAAGTTCTATGGCTACACCTTC.

This sequence joins TRBV4-3 and TRBJ2-3; 9 bases are a match to TRBD1. The V and J ends lost 2 bases and 0 bases, in that order; junction bases with no gene match: 18. Germline V gene sequence: CDR1 LGHNA, CDR2 YSLEER. This CDR3 is 21 amino acids long. The CDR3 coding sequence is TGCGCCAGCAGCCAAAGGGACGGGACAGGGATCTTCGGAACTAGCACAGATACGCAGTATTTT. This translates into CASSQRDGTGIFGTSTDTQYF.